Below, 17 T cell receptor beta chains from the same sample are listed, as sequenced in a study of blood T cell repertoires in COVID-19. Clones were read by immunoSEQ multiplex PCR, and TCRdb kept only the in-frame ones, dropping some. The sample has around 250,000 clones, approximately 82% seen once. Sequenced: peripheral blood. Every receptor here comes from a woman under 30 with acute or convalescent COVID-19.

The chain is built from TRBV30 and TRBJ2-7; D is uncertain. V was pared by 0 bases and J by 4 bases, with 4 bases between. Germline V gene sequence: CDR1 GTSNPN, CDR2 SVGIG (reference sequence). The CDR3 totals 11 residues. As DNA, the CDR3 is TGTGCCTGGAGTGTATCTTACGAGCAGTACTTC. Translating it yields CAWSVSYEQYF.

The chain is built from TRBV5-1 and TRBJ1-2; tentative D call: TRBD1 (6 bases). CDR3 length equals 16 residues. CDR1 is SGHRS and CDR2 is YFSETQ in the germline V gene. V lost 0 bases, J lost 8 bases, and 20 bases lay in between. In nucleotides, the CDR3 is TGCGCCAGCAGCTTGGAGGGACCAGGGGTAATTCGGGGCTACACCTTC. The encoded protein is CASSLEGPGVIRGYTF.

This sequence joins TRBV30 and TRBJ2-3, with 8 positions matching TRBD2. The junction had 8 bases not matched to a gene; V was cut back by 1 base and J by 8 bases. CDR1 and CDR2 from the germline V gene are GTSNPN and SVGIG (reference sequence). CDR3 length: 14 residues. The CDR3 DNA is TGTGCCTGGAGTGAGGGGGGCGGGAGGTCTACGCAGTATTTT. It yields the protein CAWSEGGGRSTQYF.

The CDR3 here is CASIFSGPWDEQFF. As DNA, the CDR3 is TGTGCCAGCATCTTTAGCGGGCCCTGGGATGAGCAGTTCTTC. The chain combines TRBV5-8 with TRBJ2-1, with 7 bases fitting TRBD2. J gave up 8 bases and V 6 bases, and 11 bases lay outside the gene matches. Per germline, CDR1 SGHTS and CDR2 YDEGEE. The CDR3 spans 14 residues. Combining the CDR3 with reference TRBV5-8 and TRBJ2-1 gives the whole variable domain EAGVTQSPTHLIKTRGQQATLRCSPISGHTSVYWYQQALGLGLQFLLWYDEGEERNRGNFPPRFSGRQFPNYSSELNVNALELEDSALYLCASIFSGPWDEQFFGPGTRLTVL.

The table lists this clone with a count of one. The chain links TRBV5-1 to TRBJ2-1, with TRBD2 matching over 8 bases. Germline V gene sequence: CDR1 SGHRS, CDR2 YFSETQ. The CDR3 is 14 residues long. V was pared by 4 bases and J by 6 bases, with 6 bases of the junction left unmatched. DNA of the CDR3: TGCGCCAGCAGCCAGGGACTAGAAGGCAATGAGCAGTTCTTC. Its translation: CASSQGLEGNEQFF.

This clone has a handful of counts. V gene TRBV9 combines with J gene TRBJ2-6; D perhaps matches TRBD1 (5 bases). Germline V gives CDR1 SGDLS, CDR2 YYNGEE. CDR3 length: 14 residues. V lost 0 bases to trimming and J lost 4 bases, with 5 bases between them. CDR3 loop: CASSVGTGANVLTF. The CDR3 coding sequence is TGTGCCAGCAGCGTAGGGACAGGGGCCAACGTCCTGACTTTC.

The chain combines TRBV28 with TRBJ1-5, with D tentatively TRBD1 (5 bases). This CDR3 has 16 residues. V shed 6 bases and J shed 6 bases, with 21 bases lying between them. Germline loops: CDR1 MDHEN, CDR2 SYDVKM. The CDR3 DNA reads TGTGCCAGCAGCTCTAGCGGTGGGGCCTTAGGTCAGCCCCAGCATTTT. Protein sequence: CASSSSGGALGQPQHF.

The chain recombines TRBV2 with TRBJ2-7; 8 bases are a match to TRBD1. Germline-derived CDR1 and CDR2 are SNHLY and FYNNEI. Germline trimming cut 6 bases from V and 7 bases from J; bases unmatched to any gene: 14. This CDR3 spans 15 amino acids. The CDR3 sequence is CASRERTGTRQEQYF. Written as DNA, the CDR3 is TGTGCCAGCAGGGAACGGACAGGGACCCGTCAGGAGCAGTACTTC.

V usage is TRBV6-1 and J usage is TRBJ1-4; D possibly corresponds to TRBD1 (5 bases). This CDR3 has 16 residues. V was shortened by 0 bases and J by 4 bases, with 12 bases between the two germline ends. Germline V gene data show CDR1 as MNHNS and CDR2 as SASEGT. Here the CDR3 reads CASSEALRDFNEKLFF. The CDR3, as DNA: TGTGCCAGCAGTGAAGCGTTACGGGACTTTAATGAAAAACTGTTTTTT.

CDR3 in amino acids: CASSLGEIRNQPQHF. CDR3 coding DNA: TGTGCCAGCAGCTTAGGAGAGATCCGCAATCAGCCCCAGCATTTT. The gene calls are TRBV7-2 and TRBJ1-5; no firm D call. CDR1 is SGHTA and CDR2 is FQGNSA in the germline V gene. This CDR3 is built from 15 residues. Trimming shortened V by 1 base and J by 2 bases, and 9 bases separated the two germline ends.

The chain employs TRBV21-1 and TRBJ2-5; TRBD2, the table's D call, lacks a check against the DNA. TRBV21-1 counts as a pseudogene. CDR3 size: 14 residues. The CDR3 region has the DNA TGTGCCAGCAGCCGCCACTCTGCCCAAGAGACCCAGTACTTC. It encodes CASSRHSAQETQYF.

CDR3 in DNA: TGTGCCAGCAGTGCCGGACTAGCGGGAATACGAGGGGACGAGCAGTTCTTC. Its translation is CASSAGLAGIRGDEQFF. The chain has TRBV27 and TRBJ2-1; 12 bases agree with TRBD2. CDR1 and CDR2 (germline): MNHEY, SMNVEV (reference sequence). This CDR3 contains 17 residues. The trim removed 5 bases at V and 10 bases at J, leaving 15 bases unmatched.

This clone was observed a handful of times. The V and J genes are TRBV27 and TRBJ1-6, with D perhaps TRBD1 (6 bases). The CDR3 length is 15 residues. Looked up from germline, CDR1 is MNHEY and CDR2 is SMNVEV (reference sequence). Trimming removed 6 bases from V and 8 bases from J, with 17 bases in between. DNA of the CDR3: TGTGCCAGCAGATGGGTGGGGGCTCGGTATTCACCCCTCCACTTT. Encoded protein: CASRWVGARYSPLHF.

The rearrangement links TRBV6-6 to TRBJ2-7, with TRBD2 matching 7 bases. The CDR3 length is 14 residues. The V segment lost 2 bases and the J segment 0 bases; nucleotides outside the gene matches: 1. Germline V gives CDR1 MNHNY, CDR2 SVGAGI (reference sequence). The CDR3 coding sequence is TGTGCCAGCAGTTACGGGGGGGACTCCTACGAGCAGTACTTC. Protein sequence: CASSYGGDSYEQYF.

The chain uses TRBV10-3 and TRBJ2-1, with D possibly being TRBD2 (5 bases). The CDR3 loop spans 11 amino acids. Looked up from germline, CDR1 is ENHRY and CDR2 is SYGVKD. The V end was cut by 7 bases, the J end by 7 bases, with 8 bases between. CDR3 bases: TGTGCCATCACTAGCAGGAATGAGCAGTTCTTC. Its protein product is CAITSRNEQFF.

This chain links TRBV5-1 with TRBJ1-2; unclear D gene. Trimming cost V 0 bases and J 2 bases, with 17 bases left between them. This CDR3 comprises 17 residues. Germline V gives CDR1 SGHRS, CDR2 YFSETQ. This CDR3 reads CASSLEFWAGGNYGYTF. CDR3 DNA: TGCGCCAGCAGCTTGGAATTTTGGGCCGGCGGGAACTATGGCTACACCTTC.

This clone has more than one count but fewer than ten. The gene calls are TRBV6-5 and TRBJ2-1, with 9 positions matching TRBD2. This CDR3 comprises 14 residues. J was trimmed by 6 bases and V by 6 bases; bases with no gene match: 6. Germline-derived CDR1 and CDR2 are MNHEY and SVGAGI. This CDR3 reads CASRSGRSRNEQFF. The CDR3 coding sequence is TGTGCCAGCAGGAGCGGGAGGTCCCGCAATGAGCAGTTCTTC.